The 16 T cell receptor beta chains presented below share a single source sample, sequenced in a study of beta chain features in type 1 diabetes. Expressed TCRB transcripts were sequenced after all isolated RNA was converted to cDNA. Sequencing was performed with immunoSEQ multiplex PCR; in TCRdb, only in-frame clones are kept and a portion is missing. Here the sample spans about 290,000 clones, under 8.5% being singletons. Input material: central memory CD4+ T cells from blood. The receptor set was obtained from a woman aged 18-29 years in good health.

This clone was found a few times. The chain employs TRBV10-3 and TRBJ2-5, with 9 bases lining up with TRBD1. Germline values: CDR1 ENHRY, CDR2 SYGVKD. V lost 10 bases and J lost 5; bases outside the gene matches: 11. The CDR3 spans 14 residues. DNA of the CDR3: TGTGCCACCGGGACAGGGCCCAGTAGGGAGACCCAGTACTTC. It translates to CATGTGPSRETQYF.

In its sample, this clone was seen many times. This chain links TRBV4-2 with TRBJ2-3; D is unresolved. V lost 3 bases to trimming and J lost 6 bases, with 4 bases between them. Per germline, CDR1 LGHNA and CDR2 YNFKEQ. This CDR3 has 11 residues. The DNA of the CDR3 is TGTGCCAGCAGCCAGGCGGATACGCAGTATTTT. Its protein product is CASSQADTQYF.

In its sample, this clone was seen a few times. The chain is built from TRBV7-9 and TRBJ2-3, with 7 bases matching TRBD1. Germline V lookup: CDR1 SEHNR, CDR2 FQNEAQ (reference sequence). The CDR3 extends over 15 amino acids. With 5 bases clipped from V and 2 bases from J, the junction kept 7 bases outside the gene matches. CDR3 amino acids: CASSSSDRYTDTQYF. CDR3 DNA: TGTGCCAGCAGCAGCTCGGACAGGTACACAGATACGCAGTATTTT.

This clone turned up a few times. This CDR3 is CASSLADSYYTEAFF. CDR3 coding DNA: TGCGCCAGCAGCTTGGCCGACAGCTATTACACTGAAGCTTTCTTT. The chain recombines TRBV5-1 with TRBJ1-1, with a weak D call TRBD1 (5 bases). The germline CDR1 and CDR2 sequences are SGHRS and YFSETQ. V lost 0 bases to trimming and J lost 3 bases, with 12 bases between them. This CDR3 contains 15 residues.

This clone has only a few counts. V is TRBV19 and J is TRBJ1-2; the match to TRBD1 covers 8 bases. J gave up 0 bases and V 3 bases, and 24 bases lay outside the gene matches. This CDR3 is 22 amino acids long. Germline values: CDR1 LNHDA, CDR2 SQIVND (reference sequence). CDR3 protein: CASSIIPWRRGQGKVANYGYTF. The CDR3, as DNA: TGTGCCAGTAGTATCATCCCGTGGCGGCGTGGACAGGGAAAGGTAGCTAACTATGGCTACACCTTC.

The chain uses TRBV10-2 and TRBJ1-6, with no clear D. This CDR3 is built from 11 residues. Trimming took 4 bases from V and 15 from J, leaving 10 bases between them. The germline gives CDR1 WSHSY, CDR2 SAAADI. CDR3: CASSAGSILHF. The CDR3 DNA is TGCGCCAGCAGTGCTGGGTCAATCCTCCACTTT.

At least ten counts were recorded for this clone. The rearrangement links TRBV5-4 to TRBJ1-4, with D hard to call. This CDR3 spans 15 amino acids. Trimming shortened V by 0 bases and J by 7 bases, and 13 bases separated the two germline ends. From germline, CDR1 is SGHNT and CDR2 YYREEE (reference sequence). CDR3: CASSLASQTPEKLFF. CDR3 nucleotide sequence: TGTGCCAGCAGCTTGGCCTCTCAAACCCCTGAAAAACTGTTTTTT.

This clone was counted only a few times. The genes are TRBV13 and TRBJ2-1; D not resolved. CDR3 length equals 14 residues. Germline V gene lookup returns CDR1 PRHDT and CDR2 FYEKMQ (reference sequence). The germline V and J ends were trimmed by 7 bases and 6 bases, with 16 bases remaining between them. The CDR3 reads CASIPGWILNEQFF. The CDR3 DNA sequence: TGTGCCAGCATCCCAGGCTGGATTCTCAATGAGCAGTTCTTC.

This sequence joins TRBV9 and TRBJ2-7; 7 bases map to TRBD1. This CDR3 region has 14 residues. Germline V CDR1 and CDR2: SGDLS, YYNGEE. J lost 2 bases, V lost 4 bases, and 6 bases had no gene match. The CDR3 sequence is CASSRDGTAYEQYF. In DNA form, the CDR3 reads TGTGCCAGCAGCAGGGATGGGACAGCCTACGAGCAGTACTTC.

J is TRBJ1-3 and V is TRBV13; D possibly corresponds to TRBD1 (5 bases). The CDR3 has 17 amino acids. Trimming shortened V by 5 bases and J by 0 bases, and 17 bases separated the two germline ends. The germline V gene has CDR1 PRHDT and CDR2 FYEKMQ (reference sequence). The CDR3 reads CASSDSRVLPSGNTIYF. The CDR3, as DNA: TGTGCCAGCAGCGACTCCAGGGTACTACCCTCTGGAAACACCATATATTTT.

This chain uses TRBV18 with TRBJ1-2, with D possibly TRBD1 on 5 matching bases. The CDR3 contains 14 residues. V was trimmed by 3 bases and J by 4 bases, leaving 12 bases between them. CDR1 is KGHSH, CDR2 LQKENI, per germline. The CDR3: CASSPTDTFYGYTF. In nucleotides, the CDR3 is TGTGCCAGCTCACCTACGGACACCTTCTATGGCTACACCTTC.

This clone was detected only a few times. The rearrangement joins TRBV28 to TRBJ2-1; TRBD1 aligns across 9 bases. The junction had 5 bases not matched to a gene; V was cut back by 2 bases and J by 6 bases. The germline V gene has CDR1 MDHEN and CDR2 SYDVKM. The CDR3 loop spans 15 amino acids. The CDR3, as DNA: TGTGCCAGCAGTTTAGTGACAGGGGGTGTCAATGAGCAGTTCTTC. It yields the protein CASSLVTGGVNEQFF.

The chain links TRBV6-1 to TRBJ1-5, with D perhaps TRBD1 (5 bases). Germline-derived CDR1 and CDR2 are MNHNS and SASEGT. This CDR3 spans 14 amino acids. V gave up 6 bases and J gave up 12 bases, with 21 bases separating them. The CDR3 sequence: CASSPGPQGRGQHF. The CDR3 region has the DNA TGTGCCAGCAGCCCGGGGCCCCAGGGAAGAGGCCAGCATTTT.

There are a few counts of this clone. V usage is TRBV6-5 and J usage is TRBJ2-5; 7 nucleotides match TRBD1. Germline V gene lookup returns CDR1 MNHEY and CDR2 SVGAGI. V lost 6 bases to trimming and J lost 9 bases; unmatched junction nucleotides: 10. CDR3 size: 13 residues. The CDR3 bases are TGTGCCAGCAGCCCTGGGACAGTGTGGGCCCAGTACTTC. This gives the protein CASSPGTVWAQYF.

The J gene is TRBJ2-3, the V gene TRBV5-4; D might be TRBD2 (6 bases). The CDR3 loop spans 14 amino acids. V dropped 1 base and J dropped 4 bases, with 10 bases sitting between them. Germline lookup yields CDR1 SGHNT and CDR2 YYREEE (reference sequence). This chain's CDR3 is CASSLHAGSDTQYF. Written as DNA, the CDR3 is TGTGCCAGCAGCTTGCACGCGGGATCAGATACGCAGTATTTT.

In this sample, this clone turned up many times. The rearrangement links TRBV5-1 to TRBJ1-1; D is ambiguous. The germline gives CDR1 SGHRS, CDR2 YFSETQ. This CDR3 is built from 13 residues. Trimming took 1 base from V and 6 from J, leaving 10 bases between them. The CDR3 DNA reads TGCGCCAGCAGCTTGAATGGCGGGGCTGAAGCTTTCTTT. Translating gives CASSLNGGAEAFF.